A single sample is the source of the 27 T cell receptor beta chains below, sequenced in a study of T cells expressing NK-cell markers. TCRdb re-called the 5' RACE reads; every CDR3 protein appears as one record, without DNA. In total, the table holds fewer than 200,000 distinct CDR3 sequences. Material for sequencing was blood T cells: a sorted CD56 or NKG2C T cell subset, CD4+ or CD8+ T cells, or bulk PBMC T cells (not recorded which). These receptors were taken from a woman between 18 and 69 years old in good health.

V is TRBV30 and J is TRBJ1-5. Germline V CDR1 and CDR2: GTSNPN, SVGIG (reference sequence). The CDR3 runs to 14 residues. CDR3 residues: CAWSVSGSNQPQHF.

The gene calls are TRBV7-2 and TRBJ2-7; TCRdb gives TRBD2 as the D gene, but with no DNA this cannot be confirmed. Germline CDR1 is SGHTA and CDR2 is FQGNSA. The CDR3 is 16 amino acids. CDR3 sequence: CASSLGTSGLSYEQYF.

The V call is TRBV6-1, the J call TRBJ1-6; the D call from TCRdb, TRBD1, cannot be confirmed without DNA. The length of the CDR3 is 14 residues. Germline loops: CDR1 MNHNS, CDR2 SASEGT. CDR3 sequence reads: CASTRQTSDSPLHF.

The chain couples TRBV18 to TRBJ2-1; checking the TCRdb D call of TRBD1 is not possible without DNA. The germline gives CDR1 KGHSH, CDR2 LQKENI. The CDR3 has 15 residues. The CDR3 reads CASSPGQAPSNEQFF.

The chain carries TRBV6-6 and TRBJ2-5; without DNA, the TCRdb call of TRBD1 cannot be checked. This CDR3 has 11 residues. The germline CDR1 and CDR2 sequences are MNHNY and SVGAGI (reference sequence). CDR3: CASSYGGSGYF.

The chain has TRBV18 and TRBJ1-6. The length of the CDR3 is 14 residues. Germline CDR1 is KGHSH and CDR2 is LQKENI. The CDR3 protein is CASSPTRNNSPLHF.

J is TRBJ1-6 and V is TRBV12-3 or TRBV12-4. The CDR3 length is 15 residues. The CDR3 reads CASSLLGGYNSPLHF.

The chain uses TRBV15 and TRBJ2-3; the D call from TCRdb, TRBD2, cannot be confirmed without DNA. Per the germline V gene, CDR1 is LNHNV and CDR2 is YYDKDF (reference sequence). The CDR3 runs 17 residues. The CDR3 spells CATSRDLGIGRTDTQYF.

The chain employs TRBV12-3 or TRBV12-4 and TRBJ1-6. This CDR3 spans 11 amino acids. The CDR3 here is CAIPLGGRHHF.

The J gene is TRBJ1-6, the V gene TRBV6-5; there is no DNA to check the TCRdb D call of TRBD1. CDR1 and CDR2 from the germline V gene are MNHEY and SVGAGI. This CDR3 spans 14 amino acids. This chain's CDR3 is CASSYTGANSPLHF.

The chain is built from TRBV4-1 and TRBJ2-1; there is no DNA to check the TCRdb D call of TRBD2. This CDR3 spans 16 amino acids. Germline V gene sequence: CDR1 MGHRA, CDR2 YSYEKL. This CDR3 reads CASSQEVSGGYNEQFF.

This chain joins TRBV14 and TRBJ2-1; TCRdb designates TRBD2, a call that cannot be tested without DNA. The CDR3 is 20 residues long. Germline CDR1 SGHDN, CDR2 FVKESK. The CDR3 sequence: CASSQAMPGLAGGNYNEQFF.

This chain uses TRBV5-1 with TRBJ2-3. The V gene's germline CDR1 is SGHRS and CDR2 YFSETQ. The CDR3 loop spans 14 amino acids. CDR3 sequence reads: CASSLGRLSDTQYF.

The chain carries TRBV10-3 and TRBJ1-4. The CDR3 contains 13 residues. CDR1 and CDR2 from the germline V gene are ENHRY and SYGVKD. The CDR3 region is CATGGGANEKLFF.

The chain employs TRBV5-6 and TRBJ2-5; TCRdb indicates TRBD2, and absent DNA this call remains unverified. Germline-derived CDR1 and CDR2 are SGHDT and YYEEEE. The CDR3 extends over 13 amino acids. CDR3 in amino acids: CASSVDREETQYF.

The rearrangement links TRBV5-5 to TRBJ1-2; the D gene TCRdb calls, TRBD1, cannot be checked with no DNA. In germline, CDR1 is SGHKS, CDR2 YYEKEE (reference sequence). This CDR3 has 13 amino acids. The CDR3: CASSYFGTNGYTF.

The chain uses TRBV5-6 and TRBJ2-7. The V gene's germline CDR1 is SGHDT and CDR2 YYEEEE. The CDR3 loop spans 13 amino acids. This CDR3 is CASSLGLGYEQYF.

J is TRBJ2-1 and V is TRBV30; TCRdb's D call, TRBD2, is unchecked because there is no DNA. Germline V CDR1 and CDR2: GTSNPN, SVGIG (reference sequence). The CDR3 loop spans 14 amino acids. The CDR3 loop is CAWSPASGFGEQFF.

V and J are TRBV20-1 and TRBJ1-2; the D call of TRBD1 rests on TCRdb alone, since no DNA is present to check it. The CDR3 is made up of 12 amino acids. The germline V gene has CDR1 DFQATT and CDR2 SNEGSKA (reference sequence). CDR3 residues: CSATPGVYGYTF.

The chain joins TRBV20-1 to TRBJ2-1; TCRdb calls TRBD1, which cannot be checked without DNA. The CDR3 spans 16 residues. CDR1 and CDR2 (germline): DFQATT, SNEGSKA (reference sequence). This CDR3 reads CSARPVGGISYNEQFF.

This sequence joins TRBV9 and TRBJ1-4; TCRdb lists TRBD1, though no DNA is available to test this call. Germline lookup yields CDR1 SGDLS and CDR2 YYNGEE. This CDR3 comprises 14 residues. The CDR3: CASRVGQQSGKLFF.

This chain's CDR3 is CSARSVRDLSYEQYF. The chain joins TRBV20-1 to TRBJ2-7; TCRdb's assignment of TRBD2 cannot be checked, as there is no DNA. The CDR3 sequence is 15 residues long. The germline CDR1 and CDR2 sequences are DFQATT and SNEGSKA (reference sequence).

CDR3 sequence: CASSQVRSRGGYTF. The rearrangement links TRBV4-1 to TRBJ1-2. Germline lookup yields CDR1 MGHRA and CDR2 YSYEKL. This CDR3 comprises 14 residues.

The chain couples TRBV5-1 to TRBJ2-7; TCRdb outputs TRBD2, but without DNA this stays unchecked. The germline CDR1 and CDR2 sequences are SGHRS and YFSETQ. The CDR3 has 18 residues. CDR3 region: CASSLQTSGILSSYEQYF.

This chain connects TRBV2 to TRBJ1-6; checking the TCRdb D call of TRBD1 is not possible without DNA. This CDR3 comprises 16 residues. Germline CDR1 and CDR2: SNHLY and FYNNEI. The CDR3 is CASSGSPGTAFSPLHF.

J is TRBJ2-3 and V is TRBV4-2. This CDR3 contains 11 residues. The germline V gene encodes CDR1 LGHNA and CDR2 YNFKEQ. Here the CDR3 reads CASSRRDTQYF.

This chain uses TRBV5-1 with TRBJ2-1; as DNA is missing, the TRBD1 call by TCRdb cannot be tested. Germline lookup yields CDR1 SGHRS and CDR2 YFSETQ. The CDR3 contains 15 residues. CDR3 sequence reads: CARLDSPGPYNEQFF.